This T cell receptor (beta chain) was retrieved from a study of T cell repertoires in cytomegalovirus infection. In its sample, this clonotype was seen a few times. As yet, its antigen is unknown. Trimming left V 7 bases short and J 6 bases short, with 18 bases between. CDR3 length: 14 amino acids. CDR1 MDHEN and CDR2 SYDVKM come from the germline V gene. In TCRdb, the reads were re-called with MiXCR into one record per CDR3 protein. The sample includes some 920,000 distinct CDR3 sequences, less than 40% of them seen just once. The chain is built from TRBV28 and TRBJ1-1; D unresolved. The material sequenced was cultured CD8+ T cells from PBMCs, taken from culture after CMV antigen stimulation. The TCR originated in a human donor in good health (CMV status not recorded). Some clones in this sample may be carry-over from other donors' samples. The DNA for the CDR3 is TGTGCCAGCACCCAAACCAGCCAGGCAGCTGAAGCTTTCTTT. Amino acid sequence: CASTQTSQAAEAFF.